Shown below are 2 T cell receptor beta chains from a single sample sequenced in a study of regulatory T cells in long-lasting Graves disease (dated by TCRdb to the early 2020s). Preparation of the library involved multiplex PCR. Sequencer: Illumina HiSeq 4000. CDR3 regions were amplified by Arm-PCR with iRepertoire HTBI primers to construct TCR beta libraries. TCRdb trimmed public reads at Q25 via fastp, called clones via MiXCR and kept in-frame beta chains. For every CDR3 protein sequence, its rows merge into one entry that carries the most common genes and DNA. The sample table contains over 500,000 distinct CDR3 sequences; only one count was recorded for about 16% of them. About 11% of the sample is held by the ten biggest clonotypes. The time point label for this specimen denotes: newly diagnosed GD, antithyroid drugs for less than 3 months. For both TCR sequencing and RNA sequencing, RNA was extracted from PBMCs in TRIzol.

In addition, the sample was reused for a study of T cells in Graves' hyperthyroidism and ophthalmopathy.

Sequencing used peripheral blood mononuclear cells (PBMCs), obtained at new diagnosis, from a patient treated with antithyroid drugs. The receptors come from a man aged 18-30 years with Graves disease. Donor details come from another sample of the same person, matched by shared clones.

Many counts were recorded for this clonotype. J is TRBJ2-1 and V is TRBV28, with D possibly TRBD2 on 6 matching bases. The CDR3 is 15 amino acids. From germline, CDR1 is MDHEN and CDR2 SYDVKM. V was cut by 6 bases and J by 6 bases, with 18 bases left in between. The CDR3 DNA sequence: TGTGCCAGCAGCGCGGGACCGTCATCCATCAATGAGCAGTTCTTC. This codes for CASSAGPSSINEQFF.

This chain links TRBV6-4 with TRBJ1-1; D may be TRBD1 (5 bases). From germline, CDR1 is MRHNA and CDR2 SNTAGT. V gave up 4 bases and J gave up 8 bases, with 17 bases separating them. The CDR3 runs to 14 residues. The CDR3 region has the DNA TGTGCCAGCAGTGCCCCGTCAAGGGGACCCGAAGCTTTCTTT. Encoded protein: CASSAPSRGPEAFF.